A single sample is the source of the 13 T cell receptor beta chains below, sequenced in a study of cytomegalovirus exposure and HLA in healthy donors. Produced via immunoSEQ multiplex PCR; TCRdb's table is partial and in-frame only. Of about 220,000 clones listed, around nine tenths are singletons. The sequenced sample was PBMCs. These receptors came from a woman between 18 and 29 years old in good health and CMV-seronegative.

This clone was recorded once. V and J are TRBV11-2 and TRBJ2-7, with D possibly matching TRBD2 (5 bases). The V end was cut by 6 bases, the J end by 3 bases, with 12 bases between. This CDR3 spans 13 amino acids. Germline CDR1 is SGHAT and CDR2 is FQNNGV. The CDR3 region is CASREREYYEQYF. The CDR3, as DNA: TGTGCCAGCAGGGAACGGGAATACTACGAGCAGTACTTC.

The CDR3 loop is CASSFSGQGGRTDTQYF. DNA of the CDR3: TGCGCCAGCAGCTTTAGTGGACAGGGAGGGCGCACAGATACGCAGTATTTT. The chain employs TRBV5-1 and TRBJ2-3, with D perhaps matching TRBD1 (8 bases). The CDR3 totals 17 residues. V lost 2 bases and J 1 base, leaving 17 bases between the germline ends. CDR1 SGHRS and CDR2 YFSETQ come from the germline V gene.

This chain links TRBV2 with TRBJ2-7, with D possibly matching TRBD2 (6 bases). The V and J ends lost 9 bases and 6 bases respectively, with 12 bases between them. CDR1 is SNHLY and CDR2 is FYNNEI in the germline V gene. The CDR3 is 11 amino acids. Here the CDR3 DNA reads TGTGCCAGTTGGAGGGGTTCCGAGCAGTACTTC. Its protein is CASWRGSEQYF.

The CDR3 here is CASSRLGDEQFF. The CDR3 coding sequence is TGTGCCAGCAGCCGCCTGGGCGATGAGCAGTTCTTC. This sequence joins TRBV6-5 and TRBJ2-1, with D unclear. The V gene lost 6 bases and the J gene lost 8 bases, with 11 bases spanning the gap. The germline V gene has CDR1 MNHEY and CDR2 SVGAGI. The CDR3 extends over 12 amino acids.

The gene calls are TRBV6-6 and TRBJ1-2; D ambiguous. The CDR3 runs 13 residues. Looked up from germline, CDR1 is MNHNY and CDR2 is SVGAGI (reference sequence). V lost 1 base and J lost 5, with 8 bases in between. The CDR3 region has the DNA TGTGCCAGCAGTTACTTGAGGCAGTATGGCTACACCTTC. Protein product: CASSYLRQYGYTF.

The CDR3 loop is CASSPSGLQETQYF. The CDR3 region has the DNA TGTGCCAGCAGCCCTAGCGGCCTCCAAGAGACCCAGTACTTC. The chain couples TRBV27 to TRBJ2-5; 7 bases align to TRBD2. Germline V gene data show CDR1 as MNHEY and CDR2 as SMNVEV (reference sequence). The CDR3 runs to 14 residues. J gave up 1 base and V 6 bases, and 5 bases lay outside the gene matches.

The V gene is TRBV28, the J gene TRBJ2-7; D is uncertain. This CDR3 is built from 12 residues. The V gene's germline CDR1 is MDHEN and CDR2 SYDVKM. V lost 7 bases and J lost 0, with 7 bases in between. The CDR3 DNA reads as TGTGCCAGCACCAGATCCTCCTACGAGCAGTACTTC. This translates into CASTRSSYEQYF.

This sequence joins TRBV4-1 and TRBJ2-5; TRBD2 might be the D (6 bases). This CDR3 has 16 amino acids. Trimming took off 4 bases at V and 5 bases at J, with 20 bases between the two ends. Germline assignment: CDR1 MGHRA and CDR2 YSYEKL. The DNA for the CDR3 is TGCGCCAGCAGCCCGCGGGGTAGCGGCTGGGAGGAGACCCAGTACTTC. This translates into CASSPRGSGWEETQYF.

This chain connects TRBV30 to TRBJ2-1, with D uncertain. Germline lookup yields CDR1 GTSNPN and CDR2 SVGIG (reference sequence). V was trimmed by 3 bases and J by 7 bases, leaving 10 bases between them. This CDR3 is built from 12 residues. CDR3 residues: CAWSAGSNEQFF. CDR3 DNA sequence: TGTGCCTGGAGCGCAGGATCGAATGAGCAGTTCTTC.

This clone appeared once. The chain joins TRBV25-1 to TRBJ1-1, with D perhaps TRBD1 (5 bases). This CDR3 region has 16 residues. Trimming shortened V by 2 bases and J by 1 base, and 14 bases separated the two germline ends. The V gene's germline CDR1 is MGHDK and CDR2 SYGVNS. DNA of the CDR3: TGTGCCAGCAGTGAACGGGCAGGGCTCAAGAACACTGAAGCTTTCTTT. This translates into CASSERAGLKNTEAFF. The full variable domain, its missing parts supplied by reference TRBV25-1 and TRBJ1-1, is EADIYQTPRYLVIGTGKKITLECSQTMGHDKMYWYQQDPGMELHLIHYSYGVNSTEKGDLSSESTVSRIRTEHFPLTLESARPSHTSQYLCASSERAGLKNTEAFFGQGTRLTVV.

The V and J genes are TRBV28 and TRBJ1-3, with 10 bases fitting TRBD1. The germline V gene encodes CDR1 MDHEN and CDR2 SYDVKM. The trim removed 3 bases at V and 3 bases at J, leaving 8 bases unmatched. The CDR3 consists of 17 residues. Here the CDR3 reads CASSLRGTGAGGNTIYF. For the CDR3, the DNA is TGTGCCAGCAGTTTGCGCGGGACAGGGGCCGGTGGAAACACCATATATTTT.

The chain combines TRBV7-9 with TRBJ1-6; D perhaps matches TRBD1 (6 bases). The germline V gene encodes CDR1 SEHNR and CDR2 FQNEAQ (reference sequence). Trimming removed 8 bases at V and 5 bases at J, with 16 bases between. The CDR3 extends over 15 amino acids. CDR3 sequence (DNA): TGTGCCAGCCAAGGAGGGGGGGGAAATAATTCACCCCTCCACTTT. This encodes CASQGGGGNNSPLHF.

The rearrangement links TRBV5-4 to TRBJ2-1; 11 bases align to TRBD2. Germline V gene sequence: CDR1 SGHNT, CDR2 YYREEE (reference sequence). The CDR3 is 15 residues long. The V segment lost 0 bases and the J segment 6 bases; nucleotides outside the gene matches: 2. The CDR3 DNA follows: TGTGCCAGCAGCTTGGATAGCGGGAGGGCCAATGAGCAGTTCTTC. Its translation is CASSLDSGRANEQFF.